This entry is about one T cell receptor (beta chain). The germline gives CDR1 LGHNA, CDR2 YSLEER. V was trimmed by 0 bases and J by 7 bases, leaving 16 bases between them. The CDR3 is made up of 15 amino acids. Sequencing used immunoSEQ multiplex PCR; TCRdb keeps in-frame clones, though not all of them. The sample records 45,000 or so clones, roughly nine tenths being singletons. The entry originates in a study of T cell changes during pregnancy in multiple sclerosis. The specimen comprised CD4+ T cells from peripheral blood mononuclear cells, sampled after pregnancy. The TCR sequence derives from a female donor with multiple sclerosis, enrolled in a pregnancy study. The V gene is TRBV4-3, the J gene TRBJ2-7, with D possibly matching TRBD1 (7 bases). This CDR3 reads CASSQELAGGWEQYF. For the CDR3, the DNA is TGCGCCAGCAGCCAAGAGCTAGCAGGGGGGTGGGAGCAGTACTTC.